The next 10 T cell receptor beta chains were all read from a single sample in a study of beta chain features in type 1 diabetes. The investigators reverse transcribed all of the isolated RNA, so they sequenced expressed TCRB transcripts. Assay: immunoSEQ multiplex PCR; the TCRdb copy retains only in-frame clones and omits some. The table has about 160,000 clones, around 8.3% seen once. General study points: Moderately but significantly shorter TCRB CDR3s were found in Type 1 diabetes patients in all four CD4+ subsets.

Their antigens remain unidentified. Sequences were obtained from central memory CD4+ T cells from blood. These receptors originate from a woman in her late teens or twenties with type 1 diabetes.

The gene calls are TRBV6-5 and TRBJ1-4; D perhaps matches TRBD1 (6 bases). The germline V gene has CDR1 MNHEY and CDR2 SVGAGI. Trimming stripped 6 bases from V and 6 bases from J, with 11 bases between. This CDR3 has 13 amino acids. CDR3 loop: CASSPQGYEKLFF. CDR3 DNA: TGTGCCAGCAGCCCTCAGGGGTATGAAAAACTGTTTTTT.

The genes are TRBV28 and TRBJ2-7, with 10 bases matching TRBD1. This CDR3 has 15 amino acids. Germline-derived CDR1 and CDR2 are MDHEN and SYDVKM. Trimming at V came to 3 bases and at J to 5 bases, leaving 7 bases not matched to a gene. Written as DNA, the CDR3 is TGTGCCAGCAGTTTTGAGGGACAGGGGTTAGACGAGCAGTACTTC. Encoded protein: CASSFEGQGLDEQYF.

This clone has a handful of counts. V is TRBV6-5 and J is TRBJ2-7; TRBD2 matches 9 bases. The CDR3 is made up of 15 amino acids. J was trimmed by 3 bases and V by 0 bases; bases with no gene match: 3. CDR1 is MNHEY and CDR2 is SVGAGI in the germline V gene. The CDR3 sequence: CASSYSGRGGYEQYF. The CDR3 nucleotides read TGTGCCAGCAGTTACTCTGGGCGGGGGGGCTACGAGCAGTACTTC.

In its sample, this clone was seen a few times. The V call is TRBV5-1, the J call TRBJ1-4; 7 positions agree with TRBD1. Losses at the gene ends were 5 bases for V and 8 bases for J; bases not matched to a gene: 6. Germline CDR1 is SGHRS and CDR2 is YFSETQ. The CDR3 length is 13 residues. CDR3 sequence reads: CASSFTGEEKLFF. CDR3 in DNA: TGCGCCAGCAGTTTCACAGGGGAGGAAAAACTGTTTTTT. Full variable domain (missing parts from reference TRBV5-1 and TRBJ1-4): KAGVTQTPRYLIKTRGQQVTLSCSPISGHRSVSWYQQTPGQGLQFLFEYFSETQRNKGNFPGRFSGRQFSNSRSEMNVSTLELGDSALYLCASSFTGEEKLFFGSGTQLSVL.

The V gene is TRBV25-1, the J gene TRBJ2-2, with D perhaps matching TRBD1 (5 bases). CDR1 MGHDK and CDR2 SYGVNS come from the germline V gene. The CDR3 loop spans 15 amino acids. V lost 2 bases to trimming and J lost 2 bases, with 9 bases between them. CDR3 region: CASSEGQGNTGELFF. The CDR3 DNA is TGTGCCAGCAGTGAAGGCCAGGGAAACACCGGGGAGCTGTTTTTT.

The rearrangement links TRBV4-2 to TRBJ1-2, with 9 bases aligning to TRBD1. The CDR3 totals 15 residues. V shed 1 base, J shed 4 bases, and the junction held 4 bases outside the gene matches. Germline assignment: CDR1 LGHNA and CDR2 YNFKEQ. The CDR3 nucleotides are TGTGCCAGCAGCCAAGGACAGGGGGATGTCTATGGCTACACCTTC. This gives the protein CASSQGQGDVYGYTF.

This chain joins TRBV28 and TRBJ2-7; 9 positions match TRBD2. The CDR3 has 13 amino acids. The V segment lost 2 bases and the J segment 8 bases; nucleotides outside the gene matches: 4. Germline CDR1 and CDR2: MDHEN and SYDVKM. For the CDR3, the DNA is TGTGCCAGCAGTTTAATAGCGGGAGCCCAGCAGTACTTC. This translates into CASSLIAGAQQYF.

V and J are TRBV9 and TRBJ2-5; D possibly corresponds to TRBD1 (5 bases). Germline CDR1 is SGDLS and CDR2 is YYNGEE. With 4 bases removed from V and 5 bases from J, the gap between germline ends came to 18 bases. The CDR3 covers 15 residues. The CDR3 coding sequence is TGTGCCAGCAGCCAAAGTCAGAGAGCAGGGGAGACCCAGTACTTC. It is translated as CASSQSQRAGETQYF. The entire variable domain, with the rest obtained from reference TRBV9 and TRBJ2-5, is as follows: DSGVTQTPKHLITATGQRVTLRCSPRSGDLSVYWYQQSLDQGLQFLIQYYNGEERAKGNILERFSAQQFPDLHSELNLSSLELGDSALYFCASSQSQRAGETQYFGPGTRLLVL.

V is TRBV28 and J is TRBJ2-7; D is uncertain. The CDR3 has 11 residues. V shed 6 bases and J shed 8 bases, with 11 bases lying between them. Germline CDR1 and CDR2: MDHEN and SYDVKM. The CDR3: CASSTGFQQYF. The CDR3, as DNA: TGTGCCAGCAGCACGGGTTTCCAGCAGTACTTC.

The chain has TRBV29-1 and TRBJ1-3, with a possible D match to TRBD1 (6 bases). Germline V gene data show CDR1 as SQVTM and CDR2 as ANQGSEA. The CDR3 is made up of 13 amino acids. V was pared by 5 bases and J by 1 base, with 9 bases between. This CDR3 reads CSVSQGSGNTIYF. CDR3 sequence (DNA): TGCAGCGTTTCACAGGGATCTGGAAACACCATATATTTT.